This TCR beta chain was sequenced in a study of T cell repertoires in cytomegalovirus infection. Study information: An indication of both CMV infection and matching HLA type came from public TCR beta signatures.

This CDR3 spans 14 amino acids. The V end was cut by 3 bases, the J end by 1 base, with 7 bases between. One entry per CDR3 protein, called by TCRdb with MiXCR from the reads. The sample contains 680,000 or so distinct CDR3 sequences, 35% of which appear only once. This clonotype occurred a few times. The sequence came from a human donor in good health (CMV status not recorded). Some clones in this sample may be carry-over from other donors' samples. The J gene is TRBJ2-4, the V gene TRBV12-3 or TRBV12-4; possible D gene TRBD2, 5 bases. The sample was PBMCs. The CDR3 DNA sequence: TGTGCCAGCAGTTTCCCGGGGGCCAAAAACATTCAGTACTTC. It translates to CASSFPGAKNIQYF.